This T cell receptor (beta chain) was profiled in a study of molecular identifiers for immune sequencing clone quantification. Study-wide results and caveats: Identical TCR molecules sharing a barcode could underestimate highly expanded clone sizes. Spiked Jurkat TCR RNA from one cell was reportedly detectable among under 1.2 million naive cells.

This clonotype was counted a few times. What it recognizes is unknown. Previously described methods and listed TCR primers were employed for the bulk TCR libraries. One entry per CDR3 protein results from TCRdb running MiXCR on the PCR reads. The sample comprises 100,000 or so distinct CDR3 sequences, around 33% of which are singletons, and around 3.8% rests with the top ten. With 1 base removed from V and 5 bases from J, the gap between germline ends came to 16 bases. Germline V gene sequence: CDR1 SGHRS, CDR2 YFSETQ. The CDR3 runs 15 residues. Sorting isolated naive CD8 T cells as CD8+CD4-CCR7+CD45RA+ events.

Input material: naive CD8+ T cells from blood, with Jurkat cell RNA spiked in. The subset: FACS-sorted CD8+CD4-CCR7+CD45RA+ naive T cells. The origin of this receptor is a human donor in good health. Some libraries in this study had Jurkat cell RNA spiked in. This chain joins TRBV5-1 and TRBJ2-7, with D possibly matching TRBD2 (6 bases). CDR3 in DNA: TGCGCCAGCAGCTTGTGGAGGGAGGTTCCCCACGAGCAGTACTTC. Translated: CASSLWREVPHEQYF.